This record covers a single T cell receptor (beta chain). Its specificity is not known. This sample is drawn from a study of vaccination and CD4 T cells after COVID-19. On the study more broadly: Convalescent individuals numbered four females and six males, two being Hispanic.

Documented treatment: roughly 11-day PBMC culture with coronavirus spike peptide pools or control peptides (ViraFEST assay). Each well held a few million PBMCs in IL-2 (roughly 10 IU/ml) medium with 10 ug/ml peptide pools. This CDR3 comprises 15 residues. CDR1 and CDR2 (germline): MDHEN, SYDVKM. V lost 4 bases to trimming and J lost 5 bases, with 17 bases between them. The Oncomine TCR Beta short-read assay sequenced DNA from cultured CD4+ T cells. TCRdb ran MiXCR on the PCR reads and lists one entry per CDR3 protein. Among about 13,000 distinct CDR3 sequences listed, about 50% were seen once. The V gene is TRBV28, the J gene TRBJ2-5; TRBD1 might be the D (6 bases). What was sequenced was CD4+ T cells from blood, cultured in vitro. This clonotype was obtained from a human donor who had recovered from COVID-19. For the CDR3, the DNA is TGTGCCAGCAGTTCCTTGACAGGAGGAGTGGAGACCCAGTACTTC. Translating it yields CASSSLTGGVETQYF. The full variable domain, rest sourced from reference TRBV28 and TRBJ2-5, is DVKVTQSSRYLVKRTGEKVFLECVQDMDHENMFWYRQDPGLGLRLIYFSYDVKMKEKGDIPEGYSVSREKKERFSLILESASTNQTSMYLCASSSLTGGVETQYFGPGTRLLVL.